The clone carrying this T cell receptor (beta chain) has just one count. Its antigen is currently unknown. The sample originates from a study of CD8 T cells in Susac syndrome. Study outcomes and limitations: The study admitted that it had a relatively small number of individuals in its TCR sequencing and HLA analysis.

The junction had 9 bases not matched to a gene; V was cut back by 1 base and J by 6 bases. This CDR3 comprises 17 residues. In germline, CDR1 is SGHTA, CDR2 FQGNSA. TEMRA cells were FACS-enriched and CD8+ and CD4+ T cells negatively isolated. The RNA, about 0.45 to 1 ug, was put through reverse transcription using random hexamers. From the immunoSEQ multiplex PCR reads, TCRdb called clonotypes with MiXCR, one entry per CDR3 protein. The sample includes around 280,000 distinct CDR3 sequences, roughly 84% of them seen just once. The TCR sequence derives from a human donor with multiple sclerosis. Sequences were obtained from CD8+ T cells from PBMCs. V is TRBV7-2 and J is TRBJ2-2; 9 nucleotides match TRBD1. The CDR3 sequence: CASSLDRDRARAGELFF. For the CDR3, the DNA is TGTGCCAGCAGCTTAGATCGGGACAGGGCGCGGGCCGGGGAGCTGTTTTTT.